This is a list of T cell receptor beta chains from one sample in a study of a mutant IDH1 vaccine in newly diagnosed glioma. These receptors lack a known antigen. Libraries were prepared by immunoSEQ multiplex PCR; TCRdb keeps only in-frame clonotypes and omits some of them. In the table there are around 54,000 clones, roughly 90% of which are singletons. Sequencing used PBMCs, obtained from a glioma patient whose treatment included an IDH1 peptide vaccine. The receptors stem from a man aged 40-55 years with glioma. CDR3s include the opening cysteine and the closing phenylalanine or tryptophan. D genes are given only for firm matches. A clone size is listed for some rows: how often the clone was seen (once, few, many), or a class if it is expanded.

clone size	D gene	J gene	V gene	CDR3 protein	CDR3 DNA
NA	NA	TRBJ2-2	TRBV19	CASSILGGNTGELFF	TGTGCCAGTAGTATCCTCGGGGGGAACACCGGGGAGCTGTTTTTT
NA	NA	TRBJ1-1	TRBV6-5	CASRKTRMNTEAFF	TGTGCCAGCAGAAAGACACGGATGAACACTGAAGCTTTCTTT
NA	NA	TRBJ2-2	TRBV21-1	CASSREWGTGELFF	TGTGCCAGCAGCAGGGAATGGGGCACCGGGGAGCTGTTTTTT
NA	NA	TRBJ1-5	TRBV5-1	CASSLVRGVGQPQHF	TGCGCCAGCAGCTTGGTCAGGGGTGTGGGTCAGCCCCAGCATTTT
NA	NA	TRBJ2-1	TRBV29-1	CSVAGAGASYNEQFF	TGCAGCGTCGCCGGGGCAGGGGCTTCCTACAATGAGCAGTTCTTC
NA	TRBD1	TRBJ1-4	TRBV4-2	CASSQGDRANEKLFF	TGTGCCAGCAGCCAAGGGGACAGGGCGAATGAAAAACTGTTTTTT
NA	TRBD2	TRBJ2-7	TRBV7-8	CASSPRGGLAGSYEQYF	TGTGCCAGCAGCCCCCGGGGTGGGCTAGCGGGTTCCTACGAGCAGTACTTC
NA	NA	TRBJ2-7	TRBV19	CASSIDWTEAYEQYF	TGTGCCAGTAGTATAGATTGGACAGAAGCCTACGAGCAGTACTTC
few	TRBD2	TRBJ2-7	TRBV27	CASRQGTSGSYEQYF	TGTGCCAGCAGACAAGGGACTAGCGGCTCCTACGAGCAGTACTTC
NA	NA	TRBJ2-2	TRBV18	CASSRGVDTGELFF	TGTGCCAGCTCACGGGGTGTGGACACCGGGGAGCTGTTTTTT
NA	NA	TRBJ2-4	TRBV14	CASSENPVFAKNIQYF	TGTGCCAGCAGCGAAAACCCAGTATTTGCCAAAAACATTCAGTACTTC
few	NA	TRBJ2-1	TRBV4-1	CASSFSTPPYDDEQFF	TGCGCCAGCAGCTTTTCGACTCCACCATACGACGATGAGCAGTTCTTC
NA	NA	TRBJ1-1	TRBV18	CASSPPSPGTEAFF	TGTGCCAGCTCACCACCGTCCCCCGGCACTGAAGCTTTCTTT
NA	NA	TRBJ1-2	TRBV11-2	CASSLWGYGYTF	TGTGCCAGCAGCTTATGGGGATATGGCTACACCTTC
NA	TRBD1	TRBJ2-2	TRBV29-1	CSVATTGGVNTGELFF	TGCAGCGTTGCAACGACAGGGGGAGTCAACACCGGGGAGCTGTTTTTT
NA	TRBD2	TRBJ2-5	TRBV7-2	CASSLIGGGRAQETQYF	TGTGCCAGCAGCTTAATAGGTGGCGGGAGGGCCCAAGAGACCCAGTACTTC
NA	NA	TRBJ1-5	TRBV10-3	CAISGGAYNQPQHF	TGTGCCATCTCGGGGGGCGCGTACAATCAGCCCCAGCATTTT
NA	TRBD1	TRBJ1-4	TRBV6-1	CASSELMGTGDEKLFF	TGTGCCAGCAGTGAATTGATGGGGACAGGGGATGAAAAACTGTTTTTT
few	NA	TRBJ1-3	TRBV5-6	CASSFRTRSGNTIYF	TGTGCCAGCAGCTTTCGCACCCGCTCTGGAAACACCATATATTTT
few	NA	TRBJ2-3	TRBV20-1	CSAGATGQYF	TGCAGTGCTGGCGCCACGGGGCAGTATTTT
NA	TRBD1	TRBJ2-7	TRBV7-8	CASSPGQGGVNEQYF	TGTGCCAGCAGCCCCGGACAGGGCGGCGTTAACGAGCAGTACTTC
NA	NA	TRBJ1-4	TRBV5-1	CASSSPGRSNEKLFF	TGCGCCAGCAGCTCCCCGGGACGGAGCAATGAAAAACTGTTTTTT
NA	TRBD2	TRBJ2-7	TRBV7-9	CASSSLPLANPSSYEQYF	TGTGCCAGCAGCTCCCTCCCACTAGCGAACCCGAGCTCCTACGAGCAGTACTTC
NA	NA	TRBJ1-2	TRBV5-1	CASSLREPYGYTF	TGCGCCAGCAGCTTGCGCGAGCCCTATGGCTACACCTTC
few	NA	TRBJ2-5	TRBV7-2	CASSSHPPGLVGRETQYF	TGTGCCAGCAGCTCCCATCCCCCGGGACTGGTTGGGCGGGAGACCCAGTACTTC
once	TRBD1	TRBJ2-5	TRBV5-1	CASSLGDRGIQETQYF	TGCGCCAGCAGCTTGGGGGACAGGGGAATCCAAGAGACCCAGTACTTC
NA	NA	TRBJ1-1	TRBV6-5	CASSPRGNTEAFF	TGTGCCTCCAGTCCCCGGGGGAACACTGAAGCTTTCTTT
few	NA	TRBJ2-5	TRBV25-1	CASSDRGHQETQYF	TGTGCCAGCAGTGATCGAGGCCACCAAGAGACCCAGTACTTC
NA	NA	TRBJ2-2	TRBV7-2	CASSWDSSTGELFF	TGTGCCAGCAGCTGGGACTCCTCTACCGGGGAGCTGTTTTTT
NA	NA	TRBJ1-4	TRBV10-3	CAIGSTNEKLFF	TGTGCCATAGGTTCAACTAATGAAAAACTGTTTTTT
few	NA	TRBJ2-1	TRBV2	CASAPYSYNEQFF	TGTGCCAGCGCGCCGTATTCCTACAATGAGCAGTTCTTC
NA	NA	TRBJ2-3	TRBV4-2	CASSQEAGTSTDTQYF	TGTGCCAGCAGCCAAGAGGCCGGGACTAGCACAGATACGCAGTATTTT
once	NA	TRBJ2-1	TRBV5-6	CASSPRAESYNEQFF	TGTGCCAGCAGCCCGCGAGCGGAGAGCTACAATGAGCAGTTCTTC
few	NA	TRBJ1-1	TRBV5-1	CASSRRQETTEAFF	TGCGCCAGCAGCCGTAGACAGGAGACCACTGAAGCTTTCTTT
NA	TRBD1	TRBJ1-2	TRBV9	CASSRSGDSYGYTF	TGTGCCAGCAGTCGGAGTGGGGACAGCTATGGCTACACCTTC
NA	NA	TRBJ2-7	TRBV10-3	CAISGQPSYEQYF	TGTGCCATCAGTGGGCAGCCCTCCTACGAGCAGTACTTC
once	NA	TRBJ2-7	TRBV27	CASRTDPGPTYEQYF	TGTGCCAGCAGGACTGATCCGGGACCAACCTACGAGCAGTACTTC
NA	NA	TRBJ1-1	TRBV6-5	CASARGTEAFF	TGTGCCAGCGCCAGGGGCACTGAAGCTTTCTTT
once	NA	TRBJ2-7	TRBV7-8	CASSHEGYEQYF	TGTGCCAGCAGCCACGAGGGTTACGAGCAGTACTTC
NA	NA	TRBJ2-4	TRBV7-2	CASRYGGVKNIQYF	TGTGCCAGCCGATACGGAGGGGTCAAAAACATTCAGTACTTC
once	NA	TRBJ2-5	TRBV7-2	CASSLSETQYF	TGTGCCAGCAGCTTAAGTGAGACCCAGTACTTC
NA	NA	TRBJ1-1	TRBV4-1	CASSQDPLGRNTEAFF	TGCGCCAGCAGCCAAGACCCTCTCGGGAGAAACACTGAAGCTTTCTTT
NA	TRBD2	TRBJ2-7	TRBV7-2	CASSFSGSPYEQYF	TGTGCCAGCAGCTTTAGCGGGAGCCCCTACGAGCAGTACTTC
NA	NA	TRBJ2-3	TRBV5-1	CASSLGATVLGTQYF	TGCGCCAGCAGCTTGGGTGCGACGGTGCTCGGTACGCAGTATTTT
once	TRBD1	TRBJ1-2	TRBV7-9	CASRGGTVYGYTF	TGTGCCAGCAGGGGTGGGACAGTCTATGGCTACACCTTC
NA	TRBD1	TRBJ2-2	TRBV28	CASTPGGRDTGELFF	TGTGCCAGCACACCAGGGGGCCGGGACACCGGGGAGCTGTTTTTT
NA	TRBD1	TRBJ2-5	TRBV18	CASSPRTGGSETQYF	TGTGCCAGCTCACCGAGGACAGGGGGCTCGGAGACCCAGTACTTC
NA	TRBD1	TRBJ2-5	TRBV7-9	CASRKTGQGPQETQYF	TGTGCCAGCAGGAAAACCGGACAGGGCCCCCAAGAGACCCAGTACTTC
NA	NA	TRBJ2-7	TRBV6-1	CASSKGPYEQYF	TGTGCCAGCAGTAAGGGCCCCTACGAGCAGTACTTC
NA	TRBD2	TRBJ2-1	TRBV7-9	CASSSKQLAGTTSYNEQFF	TGTGCCAGCAGCTCAAAGCAACTAGCGGGGACAACCTCCTACAATGAGCAGTTCTTC
NA	TRBD2	TRBJ2-7	TRBV19	CASRRTSGTYEQYF	TGTGCCAGTAGGAGGACTAGCGGGACGTACGAGCAGTACTTC
NA	NA	TRBJ1-2	TRBV9	CASSQTATPGIYGYTF	TGTGCCAGCAGCCAGACCGCCACCCCGGGAATCTATGGCTACACCTTC
once	NA	TRBJ2-7	TRBV28	CASREFPYEQYF	TGTGCCAGCAGAGAGTTTCCCTACGAGCAGTACTTC
NA	TRBD2	TRBJ2-1	TRBV7-9	CASSFSGARDEQFF	TGTGCCAGCAGCTTTAGCGGGGCAAGGGATGAGCAGTTCTTC